This TCR beta chain was captured in a study of T cell repertoires in cytomegalovirus infection. Study at large: It was the public TCR beta signatures that indicated both CMV infection and matching HLA type.

With regard to this clonotype: Its antigen is not identified.

TCRdb re-called the reads through MiXCR, storing one row per CDR3 protein. The data contain fewer than 550,000 distinct CDR3 sequences, around 11% of them seen just once; the ten biggest clones take up 9.5% to 13%. Study findings and constraints: In two of eight donors, the top clonotype was HLA-C-restricted CMV-specific. Cumulative public TCR beta family frequency identified carriers of CMV plus the relevant HLA.

CDR1 and CDR2 from the germline V gene are SNHLY and FYNNEI. The ends were cut back, 5 bases at V and 0 bases at J, with 10 bases in the middle. The CDR3 has 14 residues. The receptor was derived from a human donor in good health (CMV status not recorded). Some clones in this sample may be carry-over from other donors' samples. Sample: PBMCs. The genes are TRBV2 and TRBJ1-2; D may be TRBD1 (5 bases). The DNA of the CDR3 is TGTGCCAGCAGTTGGGACCGCTCTAACTATGGCTACACCTTC. It specifies CASSWDRSNYGYTF.